This T cell receptor beta chain was recorded in a study of response to subunit inactivated influenza vaccine. General study results and limits: Each seasonal flu vaccination may recruit only limited new T cells, authors suggested.

TCRdb re-analysed the RT-PCR reads in MiXCR, keeping a single row per CDR3 protein. The repertoire holds roughly 760,000 distinct CDR3 sequences, with less than 25% as singletons. In the case of this clonotype: The antigen is not known.

The source of this sequence is a man in his fifties who received an inactivated influenza vaccine. The specimen comprised PBMCs from blood, sampled 5 days after vaccination.

This CDR3 is CSARLAGGPDREQYF. CDR3 nucleotide sequence: TGCAGTGCGCGACTAGCGGGAGGACCTGACCGCGAGCAGTACTTC. The rearrangement links TRBV20-1 to TRBJ2-7, with 13 bases fitting TRBD2. Germline trimming cut 6 bases from V and 6 bases from J; bases unmatched to any gene: 11. CDR1 is DFQATT and CDR2 is SNEGSKA in the germline V gene (reference sequence). This CDR3 has 15 residues.